These T cell receptor beta chains were read from a single sample in a study of blood T cell repertoires in COVID-19. TCRdb's table, derived via immunoSEQ multiplex PCR, lists solely in-frame clones and lacks some. This table holds around 140,000 clones, roughly 87% found once. The sequencing input was peripheral blood. The receptor set was obtained from a human donor in a cohort sampled during active COVID-19. CDR3s include the opening cysteine and the closing phenylalanine or tryptophan. Fields, in order: D gene, J gene, V gene, clone size, CDR3 protein, CDR3 DNA. The D gene is left open where the match is weak. Clone sizes are given selectively: once, few, many, or a class where the clone is expanded.

D gene: .; J gene: TRBJ1-6; V gene: TRBV23-1; clone size: .; CDR3 protein: CASSQAGVRVSYNSPLHF; CDR3 DNA: TGCGCCAGCAGTCAAGCGGGGGTGCGGGTCTCCTATAATTCACCCCTCCACTTT
D gene: TRBD1; J gene: TRBJ1-2; V gene: TRBV14; clone size: .; CDR3 protein: CASSHLQGGRRDGYTF; CDR3 DNA: TGTGCCAGCAGCCACCTTCAGGGGGGAAGAAGGGATGGCTACACCTTC
D gene: .; J gene: TRBJ1-2; V gene: TRBV29-1; clone size: .; CDR3 protein: CSVRQAGYGYTF; CDR3 DNA: TGCAGCGTACGACAGGCTGGTTATGGCTACACCTTC
D gene: TRBD1; J gene: TRBJ1-1; V gene: TRBV25-1; clone size: .; CDR3 protein: CASRYTGGTEAFF; CDR3 DNA: TGTGCCAGCAGATACACAGGGGGAACTGAAGCTTTCTTT
D gene: .; J gene: TRBJ1-4; V gene: TRBV5-1; clone size: .; CDR3 protein: CASSLKRELGEKLFF; CDR3 DNA: TGCGCCAGCAGCTTGAAGCGGGAACTGGGTGAAAAACTGTTTTTT
D gene: TRBD1; J gene: TRBJ1-1; V gene: TRBV6-5; clone size: .; CDR3 protein: CASSYKTGDTEAFF; CDR3 DNA: TGTGCCAGCAGTTATAAGACAGGGGATACTGAAGCTTTCTTT
D gene: TRBD1; J gene: TRBJ2-5; V gene: TRBV13; clone size: .; CDR3 protein: CASSSTGEETQYF; CDR3 DNA: TGTGCCAGCAGCTCCACAGGGGAAGAGACCCAGTACTTC
D gene: .; J gene: TRBJ1-4; V gene: TRBV9; clone size: .; CDR3 protein: CASSVGGTEKLFF; CDR3 DNA: TGTGCCAGCAGCGTAGGGGGGACAGAAAAACTGTTTTTT
D gene: TRBD1; J gene: TRBJ2-2; V gene: TRBV7-2; clone size: .; CDR3 protein: CASSPGQGGTGELFF; CDR3 DNA: TGTGCCAGCAGCCCGGGACAGGGAGGCACCGGGGAGCTGTTTTTT
D gene: .; J gene: TRBJ2-2; V gene: TRBV1; clone size: once; CDR3 protein: CTSSHEDREGRTGELFF; CDR3 DNA: TGCACCAGCAGCCACGAGGACAGGGAAGGGCGCACCGGGGAGCTGTTTTTT
D gene: TRBD1; J gene: TRBJ2-7; V gene: TRBV13; clone size: once; CDR3 protein: CASSFGVDRGDEQYF; CDR3 DNA: TGTGCCAGCAGCTTTGGGGTCGACAGGGGGGACGAGCAGTACTTC
D gene: .; J gene: TRBJ1-4; V gene: TRBV7-9; clone size: .; CDR3 protein: CASSFSGGWDEKLFF; CDR3 DNA: TGTGCCAGCAGCTTTTCGGGGGGATGGGATGAAAAACTGTTTTTT
D gene: .; J gene: TRBJ2-3; V gene: TRBV5-5; clone size: .; CDR3 protein: CASSLGWDTNTDTQYF; CDR3 DNA: TGTGCCAGCAGCTTGGGTTGGGACACCAACACAGATACGCAGTATTTT
D gene: .; J gene: TRBJ1-5; V gene: TRBV19; clone size: few; CDR3 protein: CASSEQGRGNQPQHF; CDR3 DNA: TGTGCCAGTAGTGAACAGGGAAGGGGCAATCAGCCCCAGCATTTT
D gene: TRBD2; J gene: TRBJ2-5; V gene: TRBV6-5; clone size: .; CDR3 protein: CASSVTSGASETQYF; CDR3 DNA: TGTGCCAGCAGCGTGACTAGCGGGGCTTCGGAGACCCAGTACTTC
D gene: .; J gene: TRBJ2-7; V gene: TRBV19; clone size: .; CDR3 protein: CASSTLHEQYF; CDR3 DNA: TGTGCCAGTAGTACCCTACACGAGCAGTACTTC
D gene: TRBD2; J gene: TRBJ2-1; V gene: TRBV6-4; clone size: .; CDR3 protein: CASSGSGLADPNEQFF; CDR3 DNA: TGTGCCAGCAGTGGATCGGGACTAGCGGACCCCAATGAGCAGTTCTTC
D gene: .; J gene: TRBJ1-2; V gene: TRBV6-5; clone size: medium-sized; CDR3 protein: CASSYLPGNFNYGYTF; CDR3 DNA: TGTGCCAGCAGTTACTTGCCAGGGAATTTTAACTATGGCTACACCTTC
D gene: .; J gene: TRBJ2-2; V gene: TRBV7-2; clone size: .; CDR3 protein: CASRVDSANTGELFF; CDR3 DNA: TGTGCCAGCAGAGTCGACAGCGCGAACACCGGGGAGCTGTTTTTT
D gene: TRBD2; J gene: TRBJ2-1; V gene: TRBV9; clone size: .; CDR3 protein: CASTRSGGGNEQFF; CDR3 DNA: TGTGCCAGCACCCGTAGCGGGGGAGGGAATGAGCAGTTCTTC
D gene: .; J gene: TRBJ2-7; V gene: TRBV5-4; clone size: .; CDR3 protein: CASSLGLGAYEQYF; CDR3 DNA: TGTGCCAGCAGCTTGGGACTAGGGGCCTACGAGCAGTACTTC
D gene: .; J gene: TRBJ2-2; V gene: TRBV7-8; clone size: once; CDR3 protein: CASSLVIRDTGELFF; CDR3 DNA: TGTGCCAGCAGCTTAGTCATCCGGGACACCGGGGAGCTGTTTTTT
D gene: TRBD1; J gene: TRBJ1-1; V gene: TRBV3-1/TRBV3-2; clone size: .; CDR3 protein: CASSRGQGNTNTEAFF; CDR3 DNA: TGTGCCAGCAGCCGCGGACAGGGTAATACGAACACTGAAGCTTTCTTT
D gene: .; J gene: TRBJ1-3; V gene: TRBV5-1; clone size: .; CDR3 protein: CASSTDSLSGNTIYF; CDR3 DNA: TGCGCCAGCAGCACCGACAGCCTCTCTGGAAACACCATATATTTT
D gene: .; J gene: TRBJ1-3; V gene: TRBV29-1; clone size: few; CDR3 protein: CSVIKGVSGNTIYF; CDR3 DNA: TGCAGCGTTATCAAGGGGGTCTCTGGAAACACCATATATTTT
D gene: .; J gene: TRBJ2-7; V gene: TRBV10-3; clone size: .; CDR3 protein: CAISVGARAGSYEQYF; CDR3 DNA: TGTGCCATCAGTGTGGGGGCGAGGGCCGGTTCATACGAGCAGTACTTC
D gene: .; J gene: TRBJ1-1; V gene: TRBV7-2; clone size: .; CDR3 protein: CASSLRRTGNTEAFF; CDR3 DNA: TGTGCCAGCAGCTTAAGGCGGACGGGAAACACTGAAGCTTTCTTT
D gene: TRBD1; J gene: TRBJ1-2; V gene: TRBV6-2/TRBV6-3; clone size: .; CDR3 protein: CASSYEAGGGYTF; CDR3 DNA: TGTGCCAGCAGTTACGAGGCAGGGGGAGGCTACACCTTC
D gene: .; J gene: TRBJ1-1; V gene: TRBV15; clone size: .; CDR3 protein: CATSSRRNTEAFF; CDR3 DNA: TGTGCCACCAGCAGTCGCAGGAACACTGAAGCTTTCTTT
D gene: TRBD2; J gene: TRBJ2-5; V gene: TRBV15; clone size: .; CDR3 protein: CATSIGGTQETQYF; CDR3 DNA: TGTGCCACCAGCATCGGGGGGACCCAAGAGACCCAGTACTTC
D gene: .; J gene: TRBJ1-1; V gene: TRBV29-1; clone size: .; CDR3 protein: CSVGEGNAEAFF; CDR3 DNA: TGCAGCGTTGGGGAGGGAAACGCTGAAGCTTTCTTT
D gene: .; J gene: TRBJ1-2; V gene: TRBV3-1/TRBV3-2; clone size: .; CDR3 protein: CASSLTDSFGGYTF; CDR3 DNA: TGTGCCAGCAGCCTGACAGATTCGTTCGGTGGCTACACCTTC
D gene: TRBD1; J gene: TRBJ1-4; V gene: TRBV30; clone size: .; CDR3 protein: CAWRWDREQKLFF; CDR3 DNA: TGTGCCTGGAGGTGGGACAGGGAGCAAAAACTGTTTTTT
D gene: .; J gene: TRBJ1-2; V gene: TRBV19; clone size: .; CDR3 protein: CASSIQVNYGYTF; CDR3 DNA: TGTGCCAGTAGTATACAGGTCAACTATGGCTACACCTTC
D gene: TRBD1; J gene: TRBJ2-7; V gene: TRBV25-1; clone size: .; CDR3 protein: CASSGQGQVKQYF; CDR3 DNA: TGTGCCAGCAGTGGACAGGGGCAAGTGAAGCAGTACTTC
D gene: .; J gene: TRBJ2-7; V gene: TRBV3-1/TRBV3-2; clone size: .; CDR3 protein: CASSPRGYEQYF; CDR3 DNA: TGTGCCAGCAGCCCCCGGGGCTACGAGCAGTACTTC
D gene: .; J gene: TRBJ2-3; V gene: TRBV5-1; clone size: .; CDR3 protein: CASSFRGLDTDTQYF; CDR3 DNA: TGCGCCAGCAGCTTTAGGGGACTTGACACAGATACGCAGTATTTT
D gene: .; J gene: TRBJ2-5; V gene: TRBV5-6; clone size: .; CDR3 protein: CASSIPTGQETQYF; CDR3 DNA: TGTGCCAGCAGCATACCGACAGGTCAAGAGACCCAGTACTTC
D gene: .; J gene: TRBJ1-2; V gene: TRBV18; clone size: .; CDR3 protein: CASSRAPEGGYTF; CDR3 DNA: TGTGCCAGCTCGCGGGCCCCAGAGGGTGGCTACACCTTC
D gene: TRBD1; J gene: TRBJ2-2; V gene: TRBV5-1; clone size: .; CDR3 protein: CASSSEQGAVGELFF; CDR3 DNA: TGCGCCAGCAGCTCCGAACAGGGGGCGGTCGGGGAGCTGTTTTTT
D gene: .; J gene: TRBJ2-5; V gene: TRBV6-1; clone size: .; CDR3 protein: CASSEKRLGSQETQYF; CDR3 DNA: TGTGCCAGCAGTGAGAAAAGGCTTGGGAGCCAAGAGACCCAGTACTTC
D gene: .; J gene: TRBJ1-4; V gene: TRBV6-5; clone size: .; CDR3 protein: CASSTTTSPEKLFF; CDR3 DNA: TGTGCCAGCAGTACCACTACCTCGCCAGAAAAACTGTTTTTT
D gene: .; J gene: TRBJ1-5; V gene: TRBV7-9; clone size: .; CDR3 protein: CASSLQGGNQPQHF; CDR3 DNA: TGTGCCAGCAGCTTACAGGGTGGCAATCAGCCCCAGCATTTT
D gene: TRBD1; J gene: TRBJ2-1; V gene: TRBV7-3; clone size: .; CDR3 protein: CASSLSGTGEQFF; CDR3 DNA: TGTGCCAGCAGCTTATCCGGGACAGGGGAGCAGTTCTTC
D gene: .; J gene: TRBJ2-7; V gene: TRBV5-4; clone size: once; CDR3 protein: CASSLVGKEQYF; CDR3 DNA: TGTGCCAGCAGCTTGGTCGGGAAAGAGCAGTACTTC
D gene: TRBD2; J gene: TRBJ2-1; V gene: TRBV15; clone size: .; CDR3 protein: CATSRDPGGGAWSYNEQFF; CDR3 DNA: TGTGCCACCAGCAGAGATCCGGGCGGGGGGGCCTGGTCCTACAATGAGCAGTTCTTC
D gene: TRBD1; J gene: TRBJ2-7; V gene: TRBV29-1; clone size: .; CDR3 protein: CSVSRTGSYEQYF; CDR3 DNA: TGCAGCGTCTCCCGGACAGGGAGTTACGAGCAGTACTTC
D gene: .; J gene: TRBJ1-1; V gene: TRBV25-1; clone size: .; CDR3 protein: CASSELEGRNTEAFF; CDR3 DNA: TGTGCCAGCAGTGAATTGGAAGGGAGGAACACTGAAGCTTTCTTT
D gene: TRBD1; J gene: TRBJ2-1; V gene: TRBV12-3/TRBV12-4; clone size: .; CDR3 protein: CASRAQGWEQFF; CDR3 DNA: TGTGCCAGCAGGGCACAGGGGTGGGAGCAGTTCTTC
D gene: .; J gene: TRBJ2-7; V gene: TRBV11-3; clone size: .; CDR3 protein: CASSLSGEQYF; CDR3 DNA: TGTGCCAGCAGCCTTAGCGGAGAGCAGTACTTC